This T cell receptor (beta chain) was profiled in a study of T cell responses to AZD1222 COVID-19 vaccine. This clone was found a few times. Antigen unknown. Whole-study findings and limits: Only 5 or 6 individuals given AZD1222 were seropositive at baseline.

The table came from immunoSEQ multiplex PCR; TCRdb's copy has only in-frame clones and leaves some out. The table includes 150,000 or so clones, 88% detected once. The receptor comes from an adult in good health. The specimen comprised peripheral blood, sampled on day 0 of AZD1222 vaccination.

Written as DNA, the CDR3 is TGTGCCAGCAGGCCGGACACGGGGAACGACGGGGAGCTGTTTTTT. As protein: CASRPDTGNDGELFF. The chain combines TRBV6-5 with TRBJ2-2; D is perhaps TRBD1 or TRBD2 (5 bases each). There are 15 residues in the CDR3. The ends were cut back, 6 bases at V and 7 bases at J, with 18 bases in the middle. The germline gives CDR1 MNHEY, CDR2 SVGAGI.